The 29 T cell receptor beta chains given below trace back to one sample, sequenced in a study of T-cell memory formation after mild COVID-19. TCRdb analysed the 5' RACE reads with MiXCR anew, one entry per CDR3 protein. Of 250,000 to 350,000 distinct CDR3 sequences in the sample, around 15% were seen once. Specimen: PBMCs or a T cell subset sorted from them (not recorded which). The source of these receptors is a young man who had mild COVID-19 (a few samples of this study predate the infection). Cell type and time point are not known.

CDR3 sequence (DNA): TGCAGTGCTAGACGACGCGGGAGAAATCAGCCCCAGCATTTT. Translation: CSARRRGRNQPQHF. V gene TRBV20-1 combines with J gene TRBJ1-5; D ambiguous. The length of the CDR3 is 14 residues. V lost 2 bases and J 4 bases, leaving 12 bases between the germline ends. Germline CDR1 and CDR2: DFQATT and SNEGSKA (reference sequence).

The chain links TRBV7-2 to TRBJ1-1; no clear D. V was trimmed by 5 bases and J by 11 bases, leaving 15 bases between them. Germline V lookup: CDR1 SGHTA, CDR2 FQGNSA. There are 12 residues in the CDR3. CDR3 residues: CASSVFRAGAFF. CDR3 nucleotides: TGTGCCAGCAGCGTATTCCGGGCCGGGGCTTTCTTT.

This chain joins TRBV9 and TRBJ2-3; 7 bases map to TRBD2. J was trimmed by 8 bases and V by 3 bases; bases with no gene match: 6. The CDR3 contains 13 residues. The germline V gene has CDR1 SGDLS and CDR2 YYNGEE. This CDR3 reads CASSARGEGTQYF. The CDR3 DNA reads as TGTGCCAGCAGCGCCCGGGGGGAGGGTACGCAGTATTTT.

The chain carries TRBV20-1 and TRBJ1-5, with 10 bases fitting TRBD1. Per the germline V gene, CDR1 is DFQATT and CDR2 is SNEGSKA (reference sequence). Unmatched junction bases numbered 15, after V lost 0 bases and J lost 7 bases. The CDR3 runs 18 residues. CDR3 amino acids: CSARERAIDRGLRQPQHF. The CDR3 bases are TGCAGTGCTAGAGAGAGGGCCATCGACAGGGGGCTTCGGCAGCCCCAGCATTTT.

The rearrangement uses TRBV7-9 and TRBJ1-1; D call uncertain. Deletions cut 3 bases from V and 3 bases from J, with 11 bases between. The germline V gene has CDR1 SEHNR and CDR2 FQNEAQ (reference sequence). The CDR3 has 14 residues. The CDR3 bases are TGTGCCAGCAGCTTGGGGAGGGCTCACACTGAAGCTTTCTTT. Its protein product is CASSLGRAHTEAFF.

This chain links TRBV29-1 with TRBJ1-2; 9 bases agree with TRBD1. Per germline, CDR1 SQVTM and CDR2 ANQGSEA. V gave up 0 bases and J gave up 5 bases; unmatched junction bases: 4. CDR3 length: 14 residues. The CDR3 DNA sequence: TGCAGCGTTGAAGATTCGACAGGGGGATATGGCTACACCTTC. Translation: CSVEDSTGGYGYTF. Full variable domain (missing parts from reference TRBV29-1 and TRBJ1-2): SAVISQKPSRDICQRGTSLTIQCQVDSQVTMMFWYRQQPGQSLTLIATANQGSEATYESGFVIDKFPISRPNLTFSTLTVSNMSPEDSSIYLCSVEDSTGGYGYTFGSGTRLTVV.

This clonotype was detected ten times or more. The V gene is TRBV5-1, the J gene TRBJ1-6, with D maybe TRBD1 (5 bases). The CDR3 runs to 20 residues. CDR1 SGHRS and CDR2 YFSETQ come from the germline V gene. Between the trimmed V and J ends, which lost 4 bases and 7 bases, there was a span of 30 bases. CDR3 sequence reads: CASSRGVRDLSIHPNSPLHF. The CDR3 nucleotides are TGCGCCAGCAGCCGGGGGGTCCGGGACTTGTCTATCCACCCCAATTCACCCCTCCACTTT.

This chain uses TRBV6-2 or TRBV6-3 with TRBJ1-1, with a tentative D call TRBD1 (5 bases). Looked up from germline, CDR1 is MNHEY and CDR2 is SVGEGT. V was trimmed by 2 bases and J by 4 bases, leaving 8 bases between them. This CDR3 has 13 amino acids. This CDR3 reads CASSYAGTTEAFF. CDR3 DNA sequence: TGTGCCAGCAGTTACGCAGGGACCACTGAAGCTTTCTTT.

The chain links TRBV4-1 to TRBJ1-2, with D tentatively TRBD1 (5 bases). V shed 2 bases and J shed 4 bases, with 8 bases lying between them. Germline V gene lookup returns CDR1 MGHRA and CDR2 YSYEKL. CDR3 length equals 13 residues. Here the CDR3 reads CASSQQGPYGYTF. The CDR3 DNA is TGCGCCAGCAGCCAACAGGGACCCTATGGCTACACCTTC.

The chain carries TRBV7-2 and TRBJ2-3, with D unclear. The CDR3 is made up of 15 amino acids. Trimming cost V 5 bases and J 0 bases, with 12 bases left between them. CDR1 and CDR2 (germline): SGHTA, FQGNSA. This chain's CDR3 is CASSRLPVSTDTQYF. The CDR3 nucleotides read TGTGCCAGCAGCCGCCTACCGGTTAGCACAGATACGCAGTATTTT.

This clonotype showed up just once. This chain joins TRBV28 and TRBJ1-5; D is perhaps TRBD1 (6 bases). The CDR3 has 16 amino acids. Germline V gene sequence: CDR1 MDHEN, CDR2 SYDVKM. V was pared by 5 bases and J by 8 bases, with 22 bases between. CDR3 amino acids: CASSPTRGGGMEPQHF. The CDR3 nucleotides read TGTGCCAGCAGTCCCACCCGAGGGGGGGGAATGGAGCCCCAGCATTTT. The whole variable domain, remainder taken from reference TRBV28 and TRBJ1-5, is DVKVTQSSRYLVKRTGEKVFLECVQDMDHENMFWYRQDPGLGLRLIYFSYDVKMKEKGDIPEGYSVSREKKERFSLILESASTNQTSMYLCASSPTRGGGMEPQHFGDGTRLSIL.

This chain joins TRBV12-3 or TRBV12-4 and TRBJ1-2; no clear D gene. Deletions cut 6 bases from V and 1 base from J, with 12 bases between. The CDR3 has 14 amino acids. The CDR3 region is CASRPISYNYGYTF. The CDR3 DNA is TGTGCCAGCAGGCCTATTTCCTATAACTATGGCTACACCTTC.

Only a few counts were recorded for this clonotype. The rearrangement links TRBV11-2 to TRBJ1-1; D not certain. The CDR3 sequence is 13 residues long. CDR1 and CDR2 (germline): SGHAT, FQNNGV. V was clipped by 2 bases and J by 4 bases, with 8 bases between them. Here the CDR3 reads CASSLLLGTEAFF. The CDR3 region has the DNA TGTGCCAGCAGCTTACTCCTAGGCACTGAAGCTTTCTTT.

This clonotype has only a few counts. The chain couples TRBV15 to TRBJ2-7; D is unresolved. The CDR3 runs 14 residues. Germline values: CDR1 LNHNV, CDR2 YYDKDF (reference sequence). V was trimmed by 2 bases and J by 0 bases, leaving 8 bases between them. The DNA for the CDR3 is TGTGCCACCAGCAGACTTCCGAGCTCCTACGAGCAGTACTTC. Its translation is CATSRLPSSYEQYF.

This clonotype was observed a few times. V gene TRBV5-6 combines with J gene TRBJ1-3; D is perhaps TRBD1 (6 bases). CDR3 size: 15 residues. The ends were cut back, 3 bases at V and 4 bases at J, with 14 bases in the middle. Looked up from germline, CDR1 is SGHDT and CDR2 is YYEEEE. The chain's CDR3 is CASSSGRGRGNTIYF. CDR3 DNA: TGTGCCAGCAGCTCCGGCAGGGGCCGGGGAAACACCATATATTTT. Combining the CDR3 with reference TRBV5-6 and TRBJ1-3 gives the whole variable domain DAGVTQSPTHLIKTRGQQVTLRCSPKSGHDTVSWYQQALGQGPQFIFQYYEEEERQRGNFPDRFSGHQFPNYSSELNVNALLLGDSALYLCASSSGRGRGNTIYFGEGSWLTVV.

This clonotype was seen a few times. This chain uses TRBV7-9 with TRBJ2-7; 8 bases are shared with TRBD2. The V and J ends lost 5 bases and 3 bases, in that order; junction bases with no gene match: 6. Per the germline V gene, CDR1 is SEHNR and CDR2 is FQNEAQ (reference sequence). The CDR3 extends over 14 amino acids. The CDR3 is CASSHAAGGYEQYF. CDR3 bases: TGTGCCAGCAGCCACGCCGCGGGGGGCTACGAGCAGTACTTC.

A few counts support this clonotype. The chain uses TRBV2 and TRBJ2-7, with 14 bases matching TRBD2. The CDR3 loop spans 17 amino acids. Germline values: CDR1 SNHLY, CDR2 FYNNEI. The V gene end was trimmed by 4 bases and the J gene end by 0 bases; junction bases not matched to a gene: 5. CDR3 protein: CASSGTSGGRYSYEQYF. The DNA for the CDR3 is TGTGCCAGCAGTGGGACTAGCGGGGGGCGGTACTCCTACGAGCAGTACTTC.

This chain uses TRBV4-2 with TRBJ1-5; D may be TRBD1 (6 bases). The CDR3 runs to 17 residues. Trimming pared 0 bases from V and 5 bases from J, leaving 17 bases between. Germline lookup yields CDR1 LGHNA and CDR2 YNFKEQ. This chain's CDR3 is CASSQDIRGHTDQPQHF. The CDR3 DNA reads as TGTGCCAGCAGCCAAGATATTAGGGGACATACCGATCAGCCCCAGCATTTT.

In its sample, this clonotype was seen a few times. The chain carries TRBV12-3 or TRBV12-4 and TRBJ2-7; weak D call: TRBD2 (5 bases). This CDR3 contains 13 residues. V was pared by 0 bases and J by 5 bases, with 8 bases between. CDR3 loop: CASSLARRDEQYF. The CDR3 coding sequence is TGTGCCAGCAGTTTAGCGCGGCGGGACGAGCAGTACTTC.

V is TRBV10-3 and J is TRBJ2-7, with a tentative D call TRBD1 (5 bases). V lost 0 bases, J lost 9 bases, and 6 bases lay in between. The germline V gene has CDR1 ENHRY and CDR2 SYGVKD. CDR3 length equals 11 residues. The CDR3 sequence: CAISESQGQYF. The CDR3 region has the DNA TGTGCCATCAGTGAGTCCCAGGGGCAGTACTTC.

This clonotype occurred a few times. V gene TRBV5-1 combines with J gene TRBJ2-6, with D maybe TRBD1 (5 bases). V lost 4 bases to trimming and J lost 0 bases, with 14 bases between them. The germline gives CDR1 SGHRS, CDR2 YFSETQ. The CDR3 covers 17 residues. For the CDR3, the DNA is TGCGCCAGCAGCATCCTTACAGGCGCCTCTGGGGCCAACGTCCTGACTTTC. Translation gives CASSILTGASGANVLTF.

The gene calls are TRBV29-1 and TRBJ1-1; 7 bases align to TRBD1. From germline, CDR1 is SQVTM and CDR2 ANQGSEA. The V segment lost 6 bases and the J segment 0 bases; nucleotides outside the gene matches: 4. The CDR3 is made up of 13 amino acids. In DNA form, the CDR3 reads TGCAGCGTGACCGGACAGGTGAACACTGAAGCTTTCTTT. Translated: CSVTGQVNTEAFF.

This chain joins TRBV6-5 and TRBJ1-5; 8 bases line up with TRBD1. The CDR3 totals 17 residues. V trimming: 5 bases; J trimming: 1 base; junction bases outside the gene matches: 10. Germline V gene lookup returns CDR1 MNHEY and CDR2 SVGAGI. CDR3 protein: CASSQMNRGTSNQPQHF. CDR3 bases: TGTGCCAGCAGTCAGATGAACAGGGGGACGAGCAATCAGCCCCAGCATTTT.

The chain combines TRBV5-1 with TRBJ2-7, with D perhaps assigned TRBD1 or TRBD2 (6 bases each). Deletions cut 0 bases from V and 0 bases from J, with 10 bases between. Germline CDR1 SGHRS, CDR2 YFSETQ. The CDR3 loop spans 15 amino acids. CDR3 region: CASSLVPGASYEQYF. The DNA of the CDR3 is TGCGCCAGCAGCTTGGTTCCGGGGGCCTCCTACGAGCAGTACTTC.

The CDR3: CASRRTSGGDTGELFF. DNA for the CDR3: TGTGCCAGCAGGCGGACTAGCGGGGGAGACACCGGGGAGCTGTTTTTT. The rearrangement links TRBV14 to TRBJ2-2; TRBD2 aligns across 13 bases. CDR3 length equals 16 residues. Germline V lookup: CDR1 SGHDN, CDR2 FVKESK. The trim removed 6 bases at V and 3 bases at J, leaving 4 bases unmatched.

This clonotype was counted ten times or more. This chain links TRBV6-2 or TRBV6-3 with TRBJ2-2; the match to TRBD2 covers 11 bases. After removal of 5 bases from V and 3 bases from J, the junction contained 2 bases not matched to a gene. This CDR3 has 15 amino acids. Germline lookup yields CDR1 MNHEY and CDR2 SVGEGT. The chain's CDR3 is CASSTGLADTGELFF. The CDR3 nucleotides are TGTGCCAGCAGTACGGGACTAGCGGACACCGGGGAGCTGTTTTTT.

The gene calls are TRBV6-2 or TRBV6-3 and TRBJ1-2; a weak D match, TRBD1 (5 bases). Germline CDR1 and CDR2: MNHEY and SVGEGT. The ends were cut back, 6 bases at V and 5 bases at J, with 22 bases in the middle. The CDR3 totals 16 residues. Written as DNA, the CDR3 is TGTGCCAGCAGCCAACGACCCGCCGGGACGGTTTATGGCTACACCTTC. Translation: CASSQRPAGTVYGYTF.

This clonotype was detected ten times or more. CDR3 sequence reads: CSARVNEGTEAFF. DNA for the CDR3: TGCAGTGCTAGAGTGAACGAGGGGACTGAAGCTTTCTTT. The chain joins TRBV20-1 to TRBJ1-1, with D perhaps TRBD1 (5 bases). V was pared by 1 base and J by 5 bases, with 11 bases between. Germline CDR1 DFQATT, CDR2 SNEGSKA (reference sequence). There are 13 residues in the CDR3.

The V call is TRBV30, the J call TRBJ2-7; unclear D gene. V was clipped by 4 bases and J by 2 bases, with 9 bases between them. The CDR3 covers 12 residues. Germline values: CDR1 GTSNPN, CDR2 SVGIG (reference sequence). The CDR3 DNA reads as TGTGCCTGGACCACCGAGGCCTACGAGCAGTACTTC. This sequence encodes CAWTTEAYEQYF. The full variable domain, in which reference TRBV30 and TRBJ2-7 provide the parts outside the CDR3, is SQTIHQWPATLVQPVGSPLSLECTVEGTSNPNLYWYRQAAGRGLQLLFYSVGIGQISSEVPQNLSASRPQDRQFILSSKKLLLSDSGFYLCAWTTEAYEQYFGPGTRLTVT.